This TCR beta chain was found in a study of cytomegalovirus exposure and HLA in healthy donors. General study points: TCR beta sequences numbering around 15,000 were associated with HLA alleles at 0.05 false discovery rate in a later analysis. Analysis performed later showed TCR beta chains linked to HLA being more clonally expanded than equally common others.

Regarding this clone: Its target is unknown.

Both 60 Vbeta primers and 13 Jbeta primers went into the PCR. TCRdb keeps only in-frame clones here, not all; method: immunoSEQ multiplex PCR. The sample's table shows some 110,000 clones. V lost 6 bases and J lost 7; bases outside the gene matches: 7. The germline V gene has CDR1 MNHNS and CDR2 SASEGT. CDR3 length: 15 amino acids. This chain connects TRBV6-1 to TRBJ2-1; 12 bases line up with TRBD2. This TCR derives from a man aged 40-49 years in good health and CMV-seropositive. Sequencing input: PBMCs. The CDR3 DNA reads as TGTGCCAGCAGCCCACTAGCGGGAGGCAGTAATGAGCAGTTCTTC. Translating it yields CASSPLAGGSNEQFF.